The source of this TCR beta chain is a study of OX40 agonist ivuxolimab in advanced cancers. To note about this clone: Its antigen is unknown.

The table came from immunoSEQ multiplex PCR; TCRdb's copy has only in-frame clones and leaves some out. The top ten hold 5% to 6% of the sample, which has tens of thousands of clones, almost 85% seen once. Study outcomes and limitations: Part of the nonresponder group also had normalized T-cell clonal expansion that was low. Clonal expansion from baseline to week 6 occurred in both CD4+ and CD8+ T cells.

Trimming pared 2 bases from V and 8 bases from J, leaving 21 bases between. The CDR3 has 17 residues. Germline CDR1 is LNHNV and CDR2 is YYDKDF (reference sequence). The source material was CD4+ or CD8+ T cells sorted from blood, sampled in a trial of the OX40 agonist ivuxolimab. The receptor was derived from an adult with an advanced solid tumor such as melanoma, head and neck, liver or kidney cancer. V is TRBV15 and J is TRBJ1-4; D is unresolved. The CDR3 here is CATSRPFPDGGGEKLFF. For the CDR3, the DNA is TGTGCCACCAGCAGACCCTTCCCGGACGGTGGTGGGGAAAAACTGTTTTTT. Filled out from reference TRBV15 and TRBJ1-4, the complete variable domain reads DAMVIQNPRYQVTQFGKPVTLSCSQTLNHNVMYWYQQKSSQAPKLLFHYYDKDFNNEADTPDNFQSRRPNTSFCFLDIRSPGLGDTAMYLCATSRPFPDGGGEKLFFGSGTQLSVL.